The entry below gives a single T cell receptor (beta chain) sequence along with its context. Its antigen has not been determined. No clone much larger than this one lies a single base away; base qualities are absent. The donors were healthy, HIV-negative adults who had no recently reported acute infections or vaccinations. Every donor was a Caucasian adult living in Nashville, Tennessee, USA. CD4+ T cells were enriched through magnetic negative selection, after which naive cells were positively selected on CD45RA and the remaining negative fraction served as the memory subset. After blood collection by leukapheresis, PBMCs were isolated using Ficoll-Histopaque density gradient centrifugation and then cryopreserved in the vapor phase of liquid nitrogen. Analytical flow cytometry was used to check the purity and quantity of every magnetically sorted T cell population. Genomic DNA was isolated from each sorted fraction and quantified by UV absorbance on a Nanodrop 2000c.

The data were taken from a study of shared clonotypes between healthy human individuals (dated by TCRdb to 2020 to 2022). Turning to the overall study: Three men and a couple of women, aged 18 to 49 years, made up the cohort. For each donor, three plates each were used for CD4 naive and CD4 memory, two plates were used for CD8 naive, and one plate was used for CD8 memory. To estimate repertoire size and how much clonotypes are shared between individuals, the study performed deep sequencing of blood TCR repertoires from about 5 healthy adults. Libraries were prepared and TCR repertoires were sequenced by different laboratories using diverse techniques, in order to increase sequencing depth and limit assay-specific biases. Leukapheresis yielded between about 0.85 and 9 billion PBMCs per donor.

Points the paper makes about the study in general: Sampling was limited to blood, and TCR repertoires in tissue likely differ from TCR repertoires in blood. Even with the large sequencing depth, rarefaction of the sorted-subset datasets indicated that sequencing was incomplete. Pairwise subsampling led to the expectation that sequencing depth would affect the degree of clonotype sharing among donors. Estimated clonotype richness was generally larger for naive than for memory subsets. Compared with non-shared clonotypes, the clonotypes found in all four sorted-subset donors had higher generation probabilities. Across a handful of donors, approximately 4.6% of naive CD4, 3% to 4% of naive CD8, 2.3% of memory CD4, and 0.3% to 0.45% of memory CD8 clonotypes were shared. Because the study included a small number of donors, the genetic and exposure-history diversity represented was limited.

Using the deep immunoSEQ assay, multiplex PCR amplified TCR CDR3 regions from genomic DNA. Genomic DNA extracted from each cell subset was distributed evenly over all wells of several immunoSEQ 96-well plates, and each plate served as one replicate. For sorted subsets, each replicate PCR was loaded with about 0.2 ug genomic DNA, equivalent to 25,000 to 35,000 T cell genomes. Purified libraries were quantified with a Qubit 3.0 fluorometer, sized on a Bioanalyzer 2100, and re-quantified with the KAPA Library Quantification kit. Every immunoSEQ 96-well plate was sequenced on a dedicated single-read 150-cycle Illumina NextSeq 550 flow cell. As for the authors' bioinformatics: Because only junctional sequences without quality scores were contained in the immunoSEQ output, filtering matching that applied to full-length reads could not be performed. Sequences were annotated with PyIR, a Python wrapper for IgBLAST v1.9, and V/J genes and CDR3 were assigned using IMGT germline references. Reads were filtered out if the reads had weak V/J assignments (E-value above 1e-6), no CDR3, stop codons, out-of-frame junctions, or ambiguous translated residues. V3J clonotypes were defined as sequences sharing the same inferred V gene, J gene, and CDR3 amino acid sequence. The percentage overlap between two repertoires was calculated by dividing the number of shared unique clonotypes by the size of the smaller repertoire. Repertoire richness was assessed with RTK rarefaction, the Chao1 estimator, and Recon v2.1 estimates of unobserved clonotypes. For all TCRbeta clonotypes obtained by the gDNA method from a few donors, generation probabilities were computed with OLGA. TCRdb provides this immuneACCESS table in a form limited to in-frame rearrangements. Some clones are lacking; in checked studies, under half of them reflect an unresolved V gene, and why the rest are absent is not known. V, J and clone size are taken as reported in that table, and D and trimming were inferred from the DNA itself. Here the sample has around 1.4 million clones; just under 99% occur a single time. 0.36% of the sample comes from the top ten.

The CDR3, cysteine through phenylalanine, is 13 amino acids long. The DNA shown is the 39-base CDR3, in frame from base 1. Sequences MDHEN (CDR1) and SYDVKM (CDR2) are obtained from the germline V gene. Relative to germline, V is 5 bases shorter and J is 7 bases shorter, with 12 bases between their ends. Sample: naive CD4+ T cells sorted from blood. The cell subset or site label corresponds to: CD45RA+ positively selected. The rearranged segments are TRBV28 and TRBJ2-1; the D segment cannot be called with confidence. The source is a man aged 25 to 40 in good health. The CDR3 sequence is CASSRRSWNEQFF. The nucleotides are TGTGCCAGCAGTCGTCGGAGTTGGAATGAGCAGTTCTTC.